Following are 5 T cell receptor beta chains from one sample sequenced in a study of shared clonotypes between healthy human individuals. Only CD45RO-negative cells positively selected for CCR7 counted as naive CD8 cells, so terminally differentiated effector memory CD45RA+ cells were excluded. Libraries were prepared by immunoSEQ multiplex PCR; TCRdb keeps only in-frame clonotypes and omits some of them. The table has around 1,900,000 clones, 93% seen once; the top ten hold about 1.7%. Sequenced sample: naive CD8+ T cells from PBMCs. These receptors originate from a man between 18 and 29 years old in good health. Some clones in this sample may be carry-over from other donors' samples.

This chain connects TRBV27 to TRBJ1-1; a weak D match, TRBD1 (5 bases). Trimming left V 0 bases short and J 6 bases short, with 11 bases between. This CDR3 comprises 14 residues. Germline V gene sequence: CDR1 MNHEY, CDR2 SMNVEV (reference sequence). CDR3 in DNA: TGTGCCAGCAGTTTATCGGCGGGGGAGTCTGAAGCTTTCTTT. Protein sequence: CASSLSAGESEAFF.

The CDR3 is CASSRDYGRNEQFF. The CDR3 DNA follows: TGTGCCAGCAGCCGGGACTATGGGAGAAATGAGCAGTTCTTC. This chain joins TRBV7-9 and TRBJ2-1; 7 bases align to TRBD2. V lost 5 bases, J lost 7 bases, and 8 bases stayed unmatched. Per germline, CDR1 SEHNR and CDR2 FQNEAQ (reference sequence). The CDR3 spans 14 residues.

The V and J genes are TRBV7-9 and TRBJ2-1; a weak D match, TRBD2 (5 bases). CDR1 is SEHNR, CDR2 FQNEAQ, per germline (reference sequence). Trimming left V 4 bases short and J 10 bases short, with 11 bases between. This CDR3 contains 12 residues. CDR3 sequence (DNA): TGTGCCAGCAGCTCATCGGGGTTAGAGCAGTTCTTC. It translates to CASSSSGLEQFF.

CDR3 sequence: CASSLWGHSMETQYF. The CDR3 DNA follows: TGTGCCAGCAGCTTATGGGGACACTCCATGGAGACCCAGTACTTC. This chain uses TRBV7-8 with TRBJ2-5, with D possibly TRBD1 on 6 matching bases. The CDR3 extends over 15 amino acids. Germline V gene sequence: CDR1 SGHVS, CDR2 FQNEAQ. Trimming shortened V by 2 bases and J by 5 bases, and 15 bases separated the two germline ends.

This clone was seen just once. This chain links TRBV7-8 with TRBJ1-5; D unresolved. This CDR3 has 17 residues. V gave up 2 bases and J gave up 0 bases, with 14 bases separating them. Germline assignment: CDR1 SGHVS and CDR2 FQNEAQ. The chain's CDR3 is CASSLIGGEYSNQPQHF. As DNA, the CDR3 is TGTGCCAGCAGCTTAATCGGCGGAGAGTATAGCAATCAGCCCCAGCATTTT.